A selection of T cell receptor beta chains follows, all from one sample in a study of cytomegalovirus exposure and HLA in healthy donors. The protocol was immunoSEQ multiplex PCR, while the TCRdb copy is restricted to in-frame clones and leaves out a portion. In total, the table holds over 100,000 clones. Sequencing used PBMCs. The receptors here all came from a man between 18 and 29 years old in good health and CMV-seronegative. Each CDR3 is given without its conserved first and last residue.

len: 9; v_gene: TRBV11-1; j_gene: TRBJ1-1; CDR3aa: ASSLTGEAF
len: 14; v_gene: TRBV7-2; j_gene: TRBJ1-3; CDR3aa: ASSTPPGGSGNTIY
len: 11; v_gene: TRBV7-3; j_gene: TRBJ2-3; CDR3aa: ASSLLFSDTQY
len: 13; v_gene: TRBV5-5; j_gene: TRBJ2-7; CDR3aa: ASSLVRGVKNEQY
len: 10; v_gene: TRBV5-4; j_gene: TRBJ1-2; CDR3aa: ASSLESRGAL
len: 14; v_gene: TRBV4-3; j_gene: TRBJ2-2; CDR3aa: ASSQARGPNTGELF
len: 10; v_gene: TRBV6-1; j_gene: TRBJ1-1; CDR3aa: ASLRGYTEAF
len: 12; v_gene: TRBV6-5; j_gene: TRBJ2-1; CDR3aa: ASSSVGQGGEQF
len: 13; v_gene: TRBV11-2; j_gene: TRBJ2-7; CDR3aa: ASSPTPGTHYEQY
len: 11; v_gene: TRBV19; j_gene: TRBJ1-1; CDR3aa: ASSRNRNTEAF
len: 11; v_gene: TRBV5-1; j_gene: TRBJ1-2; CDR3aa: ASSLVAGRGYT